The entry that follows covers one T cell receptor beta chain sequence. What it binds is unknown. Each TCR beta library was made by quantitative 5'-RACE that incorporated molecular barcodes. TCRdb re-derived calls from the 5' RACE reads in MiXCR, one entry per CDR3 protein. The repertoire includes under 950,000 distinct CDR3 sequences, roughly 19% of them detected once, and over 15% sits in the top ten. The data were taken from a study of CD8 T cells in ankylosing spondylitis. The study's findings and limits: Prior literature has documented some motif variants in synovial fluid and blood from reactive arthritis. What appeared characteristic of ankylosing spondylitis blood was a TCR beta motif of under 10 highly homologous variants. It was reported that disease-linked clones were significantly enriched in matched ankylosing spondylitis synovial fluid. Disease-linked clones were found to be CD8+ and relatively rare in peripheral blood.

The source of this sequence is a male donor with ankylosing spondylitis. Source material: blood, either unsorted or a sorted T cell fraction (not recorded which).

The CDR3 loop is CASSLGHSGNTIYF. The CDR3 DNA follows: TGTGCCAGCAGTCTGGGACACTCCGGAAACACCATATATTTT. The rearrangement uses TRBV12-3 or TRBV12-4 and TRBJ1-3, with D possibly being TRBD1 (6 bases). Trimming left V 5 bases short and J 4 bases short, with 12 bases between. The CDR3 is 14 amino acids.